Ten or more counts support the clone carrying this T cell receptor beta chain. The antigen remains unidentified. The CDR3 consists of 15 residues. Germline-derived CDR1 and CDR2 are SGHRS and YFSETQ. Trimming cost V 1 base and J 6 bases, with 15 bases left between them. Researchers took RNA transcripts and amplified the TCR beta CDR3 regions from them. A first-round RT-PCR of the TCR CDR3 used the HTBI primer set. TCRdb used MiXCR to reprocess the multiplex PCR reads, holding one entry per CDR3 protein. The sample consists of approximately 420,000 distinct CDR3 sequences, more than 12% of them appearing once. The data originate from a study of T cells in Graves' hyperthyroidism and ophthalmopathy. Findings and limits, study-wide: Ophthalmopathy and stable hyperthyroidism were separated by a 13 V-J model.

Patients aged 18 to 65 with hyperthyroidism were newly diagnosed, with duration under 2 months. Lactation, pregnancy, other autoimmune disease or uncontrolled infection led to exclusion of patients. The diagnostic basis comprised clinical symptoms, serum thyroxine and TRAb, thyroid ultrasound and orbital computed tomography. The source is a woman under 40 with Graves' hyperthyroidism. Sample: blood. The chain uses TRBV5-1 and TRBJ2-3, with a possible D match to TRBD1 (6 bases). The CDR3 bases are TGCGCCAGCAGCTTGACTGGGACACCACTGGATACGCAGTATTTT. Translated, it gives CASSLTGTPLDTQYF.